The 29 T cell receptor beta chains given below trace back to one sample, sequenced in a study of OX40 agonist ivuxolimab in advanced cancers. The data were produced by immunoSEQ multiplex PCR, yet TCRdb's version contains in-frame clones alone and is incomplete. This table has about 84,000 clones, about 80% appearing once. The specimen was CD4+ or CD8+ T cells sorted from blood, collected in a trial of the OX40 agonist ivuxolimab. The receptors come from an adult with an advanced solid tumor such as melanoma, head and neck, liver or kidney cancer.

V is TRBV6-1 and J is TRBJ1-1; 7 positions match TRBD1. CDR1 is MNHNS and CDR2 is SASEGT in the germline V gene. This CDR3 comprises 15 residues. Trimming removed 0 bases from V and 5 bases from J; junction bases left unmatched: 6. CDR3 coding DNA: TGTGCCAGCAGTGAAGCAAACAGGGGAGGGACTGAAGCTTTCTTT. Its translation: CASSEANRGGTEAFF.

CDR3 residues: CASSPDRGNYGYTF. The CDR3 coding sequence is TGTGCCAGCAGCCCAGACAGGGGAAACTATGGCTACACCTTC. The chain carries TRBV7-2 and TRBJ1-2, with 8 bases identical to TRBD1. Germline V gives CDR1 SGHTA, CDR2 FQGNSA. The CDR3 extends over 14 amino acids. V trimming: 5 bases; J trimming: 2 bases; junction bases outside the gene matches: 4.

This clone was detected only a few times. The chain uses TRBV9 and TRBJ2-3; perhaps TRBD1 as D (6 bases). This CDR3 has 16 amino acids. V was trimmed by 0 bases and J by 2 bases, leaving 13 bases between them. Per germline, CDR1 SGDLS and CDR2 YYNGEE. The CDR3 spells CASSVGTDLFTDTQYF. CDR3 nucleotides: TGTGCCAGCAGCGTAGGGACAGACTTATTCACAGATACGCAGTATTTT.

V usage is TRBV18 and J usage is TRBJ1-4; 9 bases map to TRBD1. This CDR3 is 15 amino acids long. V lost 6 bases and J lost 7; bases outside the gene matches: 9. Germline V gene data show CDR1 as KGHSH and CDR2 as LQKENI. CDR3 coding DNA: TGTGCCAGCTCCCTCCGGACAGGGGAAACTGAAAAACTGTTTTTT. The encoded protein is CASSLRTGETEKLFF.

The genes are TRBV13 and TRBJ2-3, with 7 nucleotides matching TRBD1. Germline assignment: CDR1 PRHDT and CDR2 FYEKMQ (reference sequence). V lost 0 bases and J lost 0; bases outside the gene matches: 6. The CDR3 has 17 amino acids. CDR3 loop: CASSLGGGTASTDTQYF. DNA of the CDR3: TGTGCCAGCAGCTTAGGCGGTGGGACAGCTAGCACAGATACGCAGTATTTT.

The chain carries TRBV7-2 and TRBJ1-2; possibly TRBD1 for D (6 bases). The CDR3 is 15 residues long. Germline-derived CDR1 and CDR2 are SGHTA and FQGNSA. V gave up 5 bases and J gave up 7 bases, with 20 bases separating them. CDR3 bases: TGTGCCAGCAGCCCAACACCTACAGGGCGGGGTGGCTACACCTTC. The encoded protein is CASSPTPTGRGGYTF.

The chain uses TRBV7-3 and TRBJ2-1; no clear D. CDR1 and CDR2 (germline): SGHTA, FQGTGA. The CDR3 totals 13 residues. The germline V and J ends were trimmed by 5 bases and 4 bases, with 9 bases remaining between them. DNA of the CDR3: TGTGCCAGCAGCCCCGGAAAGTACAATGAGCAGTTCTTC. It yields the protein CASSPGKYNEQFF.

V and J are TRBV2 and TRBJ1-3; D is unclear. The CDR3 extends over 14 amino acids. Germline CDR1 is SNHLY and CDR2 is FYNNEI. V gave up 6 bases and J gave up 3 bases, with 12 bases separating them. The CDR3 here is CASSNRTYGNTIYF. The CDR3 DNA reads TGTGCCAGCAGCAACCGGACGTATGGAAACACCATATATTTT.

The gene calls are TRBV7-2 and TRBJ2-7; TRBD1 is a possible D gene (6 bases). This CDR3 region has 13 residues. V lost 5 bases, J lost 6 bases, and 14 bases lay in between. Looked up from germline, CDR1 is SGHTA and CDR2 is FQGNSA. CDR3 loop: CASSPRQAGEQYF. The DNA of the CDR3 is TGTGCCAGCAGCCCGAGACAGGCTGGCGAGCAGTACTTC.

This sequence joins TRBV12-5 and TRBJ1-5; D remains unclear. The CDR3 sequence is 13 residues long. V was cut by 3 bases and J by 3 bases, with 6 bases left in between. Germline-derived CDR1 and CDR2 are LGHNT and FRNRAP. DNA for the CDR3: TGTGCTAGTGGTTTAGCAGCCAATCAGCCCCAGCATTTT. Amino acids: CASGLAANQPQHF.

This clone came up a few times. The CDR3 loop is CASSLTWGLDSPLHF. CDR3 bases: TGTGCCAGCAGTTTAACGTGGGGATTGGATTCACCCCTCCACTTT. This chain links TRBV27 with TRBJ1-6; D gene ambiguous. The ends were cut back, 2 bases at V and 8 bases at J, with 13 bases in the middle. The CDR3 runs to 15 residues. The germline gives CDR1 MNHEY, CDR2 SMNVEV (reference sequence).

The chain recombines TRBV7-2 with TRBJ2-3; D is unclear. The ends were cut back, 6 bases at V and 2 bases at J, with 6 bases in the middle. The CDR3 is made up of 12 amino acids. Germline V gene data show CDR1 as SGHTA and CDR2 as FQGNSA. This chain's CDR3 is CASSPATDTQYF. CDR3 in DNA: TGTGCCAGCAGTCCCGCCACAGATACGCAGTATTTT.

The gene calls are TRBV6-6 and TRBJ1-5; tentatively, D is TRBD1 (5 bases). V was cut by 0 bases and J by 6 bases, with 12 bases left in between. This CDR3 is built from 15 residues. Germline values: CDR1 MNHNY, CDR2 SVGAGI (reference sequence). The CDR3 DNA reads as TGTGCCAGCAGTTACTCGAGCGGGGGTGGTCAGCCCCAGCATTTT. It encodes CASSYSSGGGQPQHF.

The V call is TRBV7-6, the J call TRBJ1-1, with D perhaps matching TRBD1 (6 bases). Germline CDR1 SGHVS, CDR2 FNYEAQ. V was cut by 7 bases and J by 3 bases, with 12 bases left in between. The CDR3 totals 13 residues. CDR3 DNA sequence: TGTGCCAGCAAGAACTACAGGGACACTGAAGCTTTCTTT. Its protein product is CASKNYRDTEAFF.

The sample holds a few counts of this clone. The rearrangement joins TRBV5-6 to TRBJ2-1; unclear D gene. Germline CDR1 is SGHDT and CDR2 is YYEEEE. This CDR3 has 12 residues. V gave up 0 bases and J gave up 9 bases, with 7 bases separating them. CDR3 sequence reads: CASSLDSGEQFF. CDR3 coding DNA: TGTGCCAGCAGCTTGGACAGTGGTGAGCAGTTCTTC.

This clone was seen only once. The chain combines TRBV19 with TRBJ2-3; TRBD1 might be the D (5 bases). The CDR3 consists of 14 residues. The V gene lost 7 bases and the J gene lost 3 bases, with 14 bases spanning the gap. Germline-derived CDR1 and CDR2 are LNHDA and SQIVND (reference sequence). The CDR3 spells CASTKGAGTDTQYF. The DNA for the CDR3 is TGTGCCAGTACAAAAGGGGCCGGGACAGATACGCAGTATTTT. The full variable domain, rest sourced from reference TRBV19 and TRBJ2-3, is DGGITQSPKYLFRKEGQNVTLSCEQNLNHDAMYWYRQDPGQGLRLIYYSQIVNDFQKGDIAEGYSVSREKKESFPLTVTSAQKNPTAFYLCASTKGAGTDTQYFGPGTRLTVL.

The chain is built from TRBV10-3 and TRBJ2-5; TRBD2 agrees at 12 bases. The DNA end is more similar to TRBJ2-7, so the J call may be wrong. The CDR3 spans 14 residues. Germline-derived CDR1 and CDR2 are ENHRY and SYGVKD. For the CDR3, the DNA is TGTGCCATCAGGGCCGGGACTAGCGGGTACGAGCAGTACTTC. Its translation is CAIRAGTSGYEQYF.

The chain links TRBV27 to TRBJ2-2, with 9 bases that match TRBD1. Germline lookup yields CDR1 MNHEY and CDR2 SMNVEV (reference sequence). Trimming at V came to 6 bases and at J to 2 bases, leaving 7 bases not matched to a gene. The CDR3 consists of 16 residues. The DNA of the CDR3 is TGTGCCAGCAGAACCCCGGGACAGGGTAACACCGGGGAGCTGTTTTTT. Residues: CASRTPGQGNTGELFF.

This clone came up a few times. V is TRBV5-4 and J is TRBJ1-2, with D possibly matching TRBD1 (5 bases). Trimming took 0 bases from V and 0 from J, leaving 9 bases between them. Germline lookup yields CDR1 SGHNT and CDR2 YYREEE (reference sequence). This CDR3 spans 15 amino acids. CDR3 region: CASSLGPGSNYGYTF. CDR3 nucleotides: TGTGCCAGCAGCTTGGGTCCAGGGTCTAACTATGGCTACACCTTC.

This chain connects TRBV28 to TRBJ2-7; TRBD1 might be the D (6 bases). The CDR3 consists of 15 residues. The V end was cut by 1 base, the J end by 0 bases, with 10 bases between. Per the germline V gene, CDR1 is MDHEN and CDR2 is SYDVKM. The CDR3 here is CASSLFPTGSYEQYF. The DNA of the CDR3 is TGTGCCAGCAGTTTATTCCCGACAGGCTCCTACGAGCAGTACTTC.

The V gene is TRBV2, the J gene TRBJ2-3, with 13 bases that match TRBD2. This CDR3 has 16 residues. Germline-derived CDR1 and CDR2 are SNHLY and FYNNEI. Trimming cost V 5 bases and J 3 bases; bases outside gene matches: 5. The CDR3 nucleotides read TGTGCCAGCAGTCTAGGACTAGCGGGGGTAACAGATACGCAGTATTTT. This sequence encodes CASSLGLAGVTDTQYF. Full variable domain (remainder filled in from reference TRBV2 and TRBJ2-3): EPEVTQTPSHQVTQMGQEVILRCVPISNHLYFYWYRQILGQKVEFLVSFYNNEISEKSEIFDDQFSVERPDGSNFTLKIRSTKLEDSAMYFCASSLGLAGVTDTQYFGPGTRLTVL.

CDR3 in amino acids: CASSYRTGNQPQHF. In nucleotides, the CDR3 is TGTGCCAGCAGTTACCGGACAGGCAATCAGCCCCAGCATTTT. The chain has TRBV6-5 and TRBJ1-5, with D possibly matching TRBD1 (6 bases). Germline CDR1 and CDR2: MNHEY and SVGAGI. Trimming shortened V by 2 bases and J by 2 bases, and 7 bases separated the two germline ends. CDR3 length: 14 residues.

The chain joins TRBV29-1 to TRBJ2-5; 7 bases agree with TRBD2. The V gene's germline CDR1 is SQVTM and CDR2 ANQGSEA. There are 14 residues in the CDR3. Unmatched junction bases numbered 9, after V lost 7 bases and J lost 1 base. CDR3 in DNA: TGCAGCGGAAGACGGGGGGACCTCCAAGAGACCCAGTACTTC. It yields the protein CSGRRGDLQETQYF.

The CDR3 reads CASSPRGGDSSYNEQFF. The CDR3 DNA sequence: TGCGCCAGCAGCCCCAGGGGGGGAGACAGCTCCTACAATGAGCAGTTCTTC. The gene calls are TRBV5-1 and TRBJ2-1; D is possibly TRBD1 or TRBD2 (7 bases each). The CDR3 runs 17 residues. CDR1 and CDR2 from the germline V gene are SGHRS and YFSETQ. Trimming stripped 4 bases from V and 0 bases from J, with 17 bases between.

The rearrangement uses TRBV2 and TRBJ1-1; TRBD1 agrees at 7 bases. There are 15 residues in the CDR3. The V gene's germline CDR1 is SNHLY and CDR2 FYNNEI. The J segment lost 3 bases and the V segment lost 7 bases, leaving 11 bases of the junction unmatched. This CDR3 is CASTRQGLADTEAFF. The CDR3 DNA reads as TGTGCCAGCACTCGACAGGGCCTAGCGGACACTGAAGCTTTCTTT.

The chain joins TRBV4-1 to TRBJ2-2, with D possibly being TRBD1 (6 bases). V lost 1 base, J lost 0 bases, and 9 bases lay in between. Germline-derived CDR1 and CDR2 are MGHRA and YSYEKL. The CDR3 is made up of 16 amino acids. CDR3 DNA: TGCGCCAGCAGCCAAGCCGGGACACCGAACACCGGGGAGCTGTTTTTT. This codes for CASSQAGTPNTGELFF.

This clone was counted only a few times. The V and J genes are TRBV10-3 and TRBJ1-2; D is ambiguous. From germline, CDR1 is ENHRY and CDR2 SYGVKD. Trimming shortened V by 2 bases and J by 2 bases, and 6 bases separated the two germline ends. The CDR3 extends over 13 amino acids. As DNA, the CDR3 is TGTGCCATCAGTGAGACAGAAAACTATGGCTACACCTTC. It translates to CAISETENYGYTF.

The chain couples TRBV7-2 to TRBJ2-3, with D unresolved. CDR1 is SGHTA and CDR2 is FQGNSA in the germline V gene. V was pared by 7 bases and J by 6 bases, with 14 bases between. CDR3 length: 13 residues. Here the CDR3 reads CASMERVWDTQYF. Written as DNA, the CDR3 is TGTGCCAGCATGGAAAGGGTGTGGGATACGCAGTATTTT.

V usage is TRBV27 and J usage is TRBJ1-1, with D maybe TRBD1 (5 bases). Trimming stripped 2 bases from V and 4 bases from J, with 14 bases between. The CDR3 is made up of 15 amino acids. The germline V gene encodes CDR1 MNHEY and CDR2 SMNVEV (reference sequence). The DNA of the CDR3 is TGTGCCAGCAGTTTAGACAGCCCTCGTGGCACTGAAGCTTTCTTT. This gives the protein CASSLDSPRGTEAFF.